Below are 5 T cell receptor beta chains sequenced from a single sample in a study of molecular identifiers for immune sequencing clone quantification. Each CDR3 protein gets one entry after TCRdb re-called the PCR reads with MiXCR. The top ten clones hold roughly 1% of a sample with approximately 35,000 distinct CDR3 sequences, 15% to 20% of them seen once. Sample: naive CD8+ T cells from blood, with Jurkat cell RNA spiked in. The subset was: FACS-sorted CD8+CD4-CCR7+CD45RA+ naive T cells. Receptors were obtained from a human donor in good health. Some libraries in this study had Jurkat cell RNA spiked in.

The rearrangement links TRBV4-3 to TRBJ2-1; the match to TRBD2 covers 12 bases. The CDR3 runs 16 residues. Per the germline V gene, CDR1 is LGHNA and CDR2 is YSLEER. With 5 bases clipped from V and 4 bases from J, the junction kept 6 bases outside the gene matches. The CDR3 DNA is TGCGCCAGCAGCACGAGACTAGCGGGAGTATACAATGAGCAGTTCTTC. Translated, it gives CASSTRLAGVYNEQFF.

By its share, this clonotype is medium-sized (0.01 to 0.1%). The rearrangement uses TRBV30 and TRBJ2-7, with D uncertain. Looked up from germline, CDR1 is GTSNPN and CDR2 is SVGIG (reference sequence). The CDR3 runs 11 residues. The ends were cut back, 5 bases at V and 3 bases at J, with 8 bases in the middle. This chain's CDR3 is CAWEDGYEQYF. For the CDR3, the DNA is TGTGCCTGGGAGGACGGCTACGAGCAGTACTTC. The whole variable domain, filled in from reference TRBV30 and TRBJ2-7, reads SQTIHQWPATLVQPVGSPLSLECTVEGTSNPNLYWYRQAAGRGLQLLFYSVGIGQISSEVPQNLSASRPQDRQFILSSKKLLLSDSGFYLCAWEDGYEQYFGPGTRLTVT.

About this clonotype: A much larger clonotype is one base distant, so this may be a read error. The chain combines TRBV11-2 with TRBJ1-1; the match to TRBD1 covers 8 bases. J gave up 10 bases and V 5 bases, and 9 bases lay outside the gene matches. CDR1 and CDR2 (germline): SGHAT, FQNNGV. The CDR3 contains 13 residues. This CDR3 is CASSDRTGSVAFF. CDR3 bases: TGTGCCAGCAGCGATCGGACAGGGTCTGTAGCTTTCTTT.

This clonotype has more than one count but fewer than ten. A read error may produce the germline difference seen at one junction end. The chain carries TRBV9 and TRBJ2-7; 7 bases match TRBD2. Germline V gene sequence: CDR1 SGDLS, CDR2 YYNGEE. The CDR3 covers 11 residues. CDR3 in DNA: TGTGCCTGCAGCGTGGGAGGGGAGCAGTACTTC. Amino acid sequence: CACSVGGEQYF.

In this sample, this clonotype turned up many times. The V call is TRBV7-9, the J call TRBJ2-1, with 9 nucleotides matching TRBD2. The ends lost 1 base at V and 9 bases at J; junction bases unmatched: 10. This CDR3 region has 16 residues. Germline values: CDR1 SEHNR, CDR2 FQNEAQ (reference sequence). CDR3 nucleotides: TGTGCCAGCAGCTTAGGTTCGGTGAATAGCGGGAGTGAGCAGTTCTTC. Its translation is CASSLGSVNSGSEQFF. Drawing the rest from reference TRBV7-9 and TRBJ2-1, the complete variable domain is DTGVSQNPRHKITKRGQNVTFRCDPISEHNRLYWYRQTLGQGPEFLTYFQNEAQLEKSRLLSDRFSAERPKGSFSTLEIQRTEQGDSAMYLCASSLGSVNSGSEQFFGPGTRLTVL.